The 8 T cell receptor beta chains reported below all come from one sample, sequenced in a study of a mutant IDH1 vaccine in newly diagnosed glioma. Only in-frame clones appear in the TCRdb table, and some are missing; sequencing was by immunoSEQ multiplex PCR. The data show some 100,000 clones, with 83% seen just once and 7% to 9% held by the top ten. As for time point: baseline, week 1 (first vaccination visit). The sample's treatment: pre-vaccination baseline after standard-of-care therapy. Here the sequenced sample was PBMCs, taken from a glioma patient treated with radiotherapy, temozolomide or both. All receptors come from a woman in her forties or fifties with glioma.

The chain couples TRBV5-4 to TRBJ2-7, with 13 bases matching TRBD2. Germline V gives CDR1 SGHNT, CDR2 YYREEE (reference sequence). V lost 4 bases to trimming and J lost 2 bases; unmatched junction nucleotides: 3. This CDR3 spans 15 amino acids. The CDR3 DNA is TGTGCCAGCAGCCGGACTAGCGGGGGAACCTACGAGCAGTACTTC. Translation: CASSRTSGGTYEQYF. Full variable domain (remainder filled in from reference TRBV5-4 and TRBJ2-7): ETGVTQSPTHLIKTRGQQVTLRCSSQSGHNTVSWYQQALGQGPQFIFQYYREEENGRGNFPPRFSGLQFPNYSSELNVNALELDDSALYLCASSRTSGGTYEQYFGPGTRLTVT.

The chain has TRBV27 and TRBJ1-1; D not certain. The CDR3 has 16 residues. V gave up 3 bases and J gave up 6 bases, with 20 bases separating them. Germline values: CDR1 MNHEY, CDR2 SMNVEV (reference sequence). The CDR3 loop is CASSFIRNGPGAEAFF. CDR3 DNA: TGTGCCAGCAGTTTCATCCGTAATGGGCCCGGCGCTGAAGCTTTCTTT.

The rearrangement uses TRBV7-8 and TRBJ1-5; TRBD1 aligns across 7 bases. Germline CDR1 SGHVS, CDR2 FQNEAQ. V lost 1 base to trimming and J lost 3 bases; unmatched junction nucleotides: 3. This CDR3 contains 15 residues. DNA for the CDR3: TGTGCCAGCAGCTTAGAAGACAGGGACAATCAGCCCCAGCATTTT. It yields the protein CASSLEDRDNQPQHF.

The chain carries TRBV7-9 and TRBJ1-5, with D perhaps TRBD1 (5 bases). Germline CDR1 SEHNR, CDR2 FQNEAQ (reference sequence). The CDR3 covers 14 residues. V lost 1 base, J lost 5 bases, and 9 bases lay in between. CDR3 loop: CASSLGPGDQPQHF. The CDR3 DNA sequence: TGTGCCAGCAGCTTAGGCCCGGGGGATCAGCCCCAGCATTTT. The full variable domain, completed using reference TRBV7-9 and TRBJ1-5, is DTGVSQNPRHKITKRGQNVTFRCDPISEHNRLYWYRQTLGQGPEFLTYFQNEAQLEKSRLLSDRFSAERPKGSFSTLEIQRTEQGDSAMYLCASSLGPGDQPQHFGDGTRLSIL.

V and J are TRBV30 and TRBJ1-5; D gene unclear. The CDR3 covers 17 residues. CDR1 and CDR2 from the germline V gene are GTSNPN and SVGIG (reference sequence). V was cut by 2 bases and J by 6 bases, with 23 bases left in between. The CDR3, as DNA: TGTGCCTGGAGTTCCACTTTGGGTTCGGAAGCTCGTCAGCCCCAGCATTTT. This encodes CAWSSTLGSEARQPQHF.

The J gene is TRBJ1-3, the V gene TRBV12-5; 10 bases match TRBD1. The J segment lost 3 bases and the V segment lost 3 bases, leaving 5 bases of the junction unmatched. CDR1 and CDR2 (germline): LGHNT, FRNRAP. CDR3 length: 16 residues. The CDR3 sequence: CASGFGDRGLGNTIYF. For the CDR3, the DNA is TGTGCTAGTGGTTTCGGCGACAGGGGGCTTGGAAACACCATATATTTT.

The J gene is TRBJ2-5, the V gene TRBV5-1, with no clear D. Germline V gives CDR1 SGHRS, CDR2 YFSETQ. The CDR3 runs to 14 residues. Trimming took off 0 bases at V and 3 bases at J, with 9 bases between the two ends. The CDR3 DNA is TGCGCCAGCAGCTTGGGTACGGCTAAAGAGACCCAGTACTTC. This encodes CASSLGTAKETQYF. The variable domain in full, with the rest retrieved from reference TRBV5-1 and TRBJ2-5, is KAGVTQTPRYLIKTRGQQVTLSCSPISGHRSVSWYQQTPGQGLQFLFEYFSETQRNKGNFPGRFSGRQFSNSRSEMNVSTLELGDSALYLCASSLGTAKETQYFGPGTRLLVL.

The V gene is TRBV29-1, the J gene TRBJ2-1; no firm D call. Germline V gene lookup returns CDR1 SQVTM and CDR2 ANQGSEA. Trimming pared 7 bases from V and 7 bases from J, leaving 11 bases between. This CDR3 has 11 amino acids. Here the CDR3 reads CSETVRNEQFF. The CDR3 DNA follows: TGCAGCGAGACCGTACGGAATGAGCAGTTCTTC.